The T cell receptor (beta chain) described here comes from a study of regulatory T cells in long-lasting Graves disease. To make TCR beta libraries, researchers used iRepertoire HTBI primers and Arm-PCR of CDR3 regions. TCRdb used MiXCR to reprocess the multiplex PCR reads, holding one entry per CDR3 protein. This table holds under 500,000 distinct CDR3 sequences, about 16% found once. This clonotype was seen repeatedly, ten times or more. Germline CDR1 GTSNPN, CDR2 SVGIG (reference sequence). CDR3 size: 14 residues. Trimming took 0 bases from V and 1 from J; bases not matched to a gene: 2. Time point denoted: newly diagnosed GD, antithyroid drugs for less than 3 months. PBMC RNA served as the TCR library source. This sample also appeared in a second study, on T cells in Graves' hyperthyroidism and ophthalmopathy. That paper adds: Separating ophthalmopathy from stable hyperthyroidism was achieved by a 13 V-J model.

The clonotype was recovered from a woman aged 25 to 39 with Graves disease. This chain connects TRBV30 to TRBJ2-5; 7 bases align to TRBD1. Sequenced material: peripheral blood mononuclear cells (PBMCs), taken at new diagnosis, from a patient treated with antithyroid drugs. This chain's CDR3 is CAWSVGTAQETQYF. The CDR3 DNA reads TGTGCCTGGAGTGTAGGGACAGCCCAAGAGACCCAGTACTTC.